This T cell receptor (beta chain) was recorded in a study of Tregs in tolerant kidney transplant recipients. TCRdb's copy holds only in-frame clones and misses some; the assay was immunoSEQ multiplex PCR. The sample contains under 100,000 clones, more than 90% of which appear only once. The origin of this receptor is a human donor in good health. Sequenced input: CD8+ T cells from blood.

The CDR3 is CASSLDRGVYGYTF. DNA for the CDR3: TGTGCCAGCAGCCTGGACAGGGGTGTCTATGGCTACACCTTC. The chain links TRBV7-9 to TRBJ1-2; 9 positions match TRBD1. From germline, CDR1 is SEHNR and CDR2 FQNEAQ (reference sequence). This CDR3 region has 14 residues. V lost 5 bases to trimming and J lost 4 bases; unmatched junction nucleotides: 5.